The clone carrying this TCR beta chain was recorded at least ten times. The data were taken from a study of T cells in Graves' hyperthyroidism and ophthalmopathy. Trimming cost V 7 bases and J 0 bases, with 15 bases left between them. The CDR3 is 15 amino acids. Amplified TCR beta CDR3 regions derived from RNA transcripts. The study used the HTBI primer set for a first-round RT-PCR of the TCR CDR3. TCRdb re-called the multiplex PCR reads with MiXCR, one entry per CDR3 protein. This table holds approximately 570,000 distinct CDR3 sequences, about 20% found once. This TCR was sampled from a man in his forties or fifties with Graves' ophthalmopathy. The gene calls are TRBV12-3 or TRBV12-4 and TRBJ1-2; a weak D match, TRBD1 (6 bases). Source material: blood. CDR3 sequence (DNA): TGTGCCAGCAACCTCCGGGACATCGCTAACTATGGCTACACCTTC. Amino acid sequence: CASNLRDIANYGYTF.